The next 20 T cell receptor beta chains were all read from a single sample in a study of cytomegalovirus exposure and HLA in healthy donors. PCR amplification relied on 60 Vbeta primers (plus 13 Jbeta primers). Profiling relied on immunoSEQ multiplex PCR, and the TCRdb table lists in-frame clones only, not all of them. The table lists about 200,000 clones, 65% to 90% of them singletons. The source material was PBMCs. The receptors come from a woman between 50 and 59 years old in good health and CMV-seronegative.

The CDR3 region is CASSRQGAYEQYF. CDR3 nucleotide sequence: TGTGCCAGCAGCCGACAGGGGGCCTACGAGCAGTACTTC. The chain carries TRBV7-8 and TRBJ2-7, with 9 bases aligning to TRBD1. V lost 5 bases and J lost 2; bases outside the gene matches: 1. CDR3 length: 13 amino acids. Germline V gene sequence: CDR1 SGHVS, CDR2 FQNEAQ.

The rearrangement joins TRBV5-6 to TRBJ2-2; 11 bases are a match to TRBD2. This CDR3 is built from 16 residues. Germline V CDR1 and CDR2: SGHDT, YYEEEE. Trimming at V came to 2 bases and at J to 4 bases, leaving 4 bases not matched to a gene. The CDR3 region has the DNA TGTGCCAGCAGCTTTAGCGGGAGGGCCGGCACCGGGGAGCTGTTTTTT. This gives the protein CASSFSGRAGTGELFF. The full variable domain, its missing parts supplied by reference TRBV5-6 and TRBJ2-2, is DAGVTQSPTHLIKTRGQQVTLRCSPKSGHDTVSWYQQALGQGPQFIFQYYEEEERQRGNFPDRFSGHQFPNYSSELNVNALLLGDSALYLCASSFSGRAGTGELFFGEGSRLTVL.

The chain combines TRBV21-1 with TRBJ1-2; the table's D call, TRBD1, has no DNA check behind it. TRBV21-1 is a pseudogene. This CDR3 is built from 15 residues. In DNA form, the CDR3 reads TGTGCCAGCAGCAATCGGGACAGGGCTAACTATGGCTACACCTTC. As protein: CASSNRDRANYGYTF.

The gene calls are TRBV11-2 and TRBJ2-3; D is possibly TRBD2 (6 bases). CDR3 length: 16 residues. The germline V and J ends were trimmed by 1 base and 3 bases, with 14 bases remaining between them. Germline CDR1 and CDR2: SGHAT and FQNNGV. The CDR3 protein is CASSLVGGNPTDTQYF. The CDR3, as DNA: TGTGCCAGCAGCTTAGTGGGGGGAAATCCTACAGATACGCAGTATTTT.

The chain combines TRBV4-1 with TRBJ2-5; 7 nucleotides line up with TRBD1. Judging by the DNA end, TRBJ2-7 fits better; the J call may be wrong. Germline V gene data show CDR1 as MGHRA and CDR2 as YSYEKL. This CDR3 has 15 residues. The CDR3 here is CASSHPGQTSYEQYF. The CDR3 DNA follows: TGCGCCAGCAGCCATCCGGGACAGACCTCCTACGAGCAGTACTTC.

This clone was seen a single time. This rearrangement joins TRBV7-8 to TRBJ2-1; TRBD2 agrees at 7 bases. Germline CDR1 is SGHVS and CDR2 is FQNEAQ. V lost 5 bases to trimming and J lost 3 bases; unmatched junction nucleotides: 7. This CDR3 contains 15 residues. CDR3 residues: CASSRGVAVYNEQFF. The CDR3 DNA reads as TGTGCCAGCAGCCGGGGGGTAGCGGTCTACAATGAGCAGTTCTTC. The complete variable domain, with remaining parts taken from reference TRBV7-8 and TRBJ2-1, reads GAGVSQSPRYKVAKRGQDVALRCDPISGHVSLFWYQQALGQGPEFLTYFQNEAQLDKSGLPSDRFFAERPEGSVSTLKIQRTQQEDSAVYLCASSRGVAVYNEQFFGPGTRLTVL.

The chain employs TRBV5-1 and TRBJ2-7; 8 bases map to TRBD1. J gave up 5 bases and V 0 bases, and 4 bases lay outside the gene matches. CDR3 size: 14 residues. Per germline, CDR1 SGHRS and CDR2 YFSETQ. The CDR3 protein is CASSLGQGLDEQYF. The CDR3 DNA is TGCGCCAGCAGCTTGGGACAGGGGTTGGACGAGCAGTACTTC. The variable domain in full, with the rest retrieved from reference TRBV5-1 and TRBJ2-7, is KAGVTQTPRYLIKTRGQQVTLSCSPISGHRSVSWYQQTPGQGLQFLFEYFSETQRNKGNFPGRFSGRQFSNSRSEMNVSTLELGDSALYLCASSLGQGLDEQYFGPGTRLTVT.

The chain is built from TRBV7-2 and TRBJ2-7, with TRBD1 identical over 9 bases. The V gene's germline CDR1 is SGHTA and CDR2 FQGNSA. J lost 6 bases, V lost 5 bases, and 5 bases had no gene match. The CDR3 has 13 residues. The CDR3 spells CASSAGQGSEQYF. The CDR3 DNA sequence: TGTGCCAGCAGCGCCGGACAGGGGAGCGAGCAGTACTTC.

The chain has TRBV28 and TRBJ1-6; no definite D call. This CDR3 has 16 residues. Trimming removed 7 bases at V and 9 bases at J, with 22 bases between. Germline CDR1 and CDR2: MDHEN and SYDVKM. The CDR3 DNA follows: TGTGCCAGCACTCCGATGGTGGCGGGGTATCGTTCACCCCTCCACTTT. This encodes CASTPMVAGYRSPLHF.

CDR3 sequence: CASSPNRAQRLYSNQPQHF. The DNA for the CDR3 is TGTGCCAGTAGTCCCAACAGGGCCCAGCGACTTTATAGCAATCAGCCCCAGCATTTT. The chain combines TRBV19 with TRBJ1-5, with D perhaps TRBD1 (6 bases). CDR1 and CDR2 from the germline V gene are LNHDA and SQIVND (reference sequence). Trimming removed 5 bases at V and 0 bases at J, with 23 bases between. This CDR3 region has 19 residues.

The rearrangement links TRBV9 to TRBJ2-3, with no clear D. CDR1 is SGDLS, CDR2 YYNGEE, per germline. The CDR3 runs 12 residues. The V and J ends lost 4 bases and 6 bases respectively, with 9 bases between them. The CDR3 DNA follows: TGTGCCAGCAGCACCTACGGGGATACGCAGTATTTT. As protein: CASSTYGDTQYF. The full variable domain, rest sourced from reference TRBV9 and TRBJ2-3, is DSGVTQTPKHLITATGQRVTLRCSPRSGDLSVYWYQQSLDQGLQFLIQYYNGEERAKGNILERFSAQQFPDLHSELNLSSLELGDSALYFCASSTYGDTQYFGPGTRLTVL.

This chain links TRBV30 with TRBJ1-5; TRBD1 matches 7 bases. The V segment lost 3 bases and the J segment 4 bases; nucleotides outside the gene matches: 3. The germline CDR1 and CDR2 sequences are GTSNPN and SVGIG (reference sequence). The CDR3 is 13 amino acids. The CDR3 loop is CAWSLQGNQPQHF. CDR3 sequence (DNA): TGTGCCTGGAGCCTACAGGGGAATCAGCCCCAGCATTTT. Based on the CDR3 plus reference TRBV30 and TRBJ1-5, the full variable domain is SQTIHQWPATLVQPVGSPLSLECTVEGTSNPNLYWYRQAAGRGLQLLFYSVGIGQISSEVPQNLSASRPQDRQFILSSKKLLLSDSGFYLCAWSLQGNQPQHFGDGTRLSIL.

This rearrangement joins TRBV28 to TRBJ1-5; the D is unclear. The V gene's germline CDR1 is MDHEN and CDR2 SYDVKM. Trimming removed 6 bases at V and 8 bases at J, with 14 bases between. The CDR3 runs 13 residues. CDR3 sequence: CASSFRDFKPQHF. CDR3 DNA: TGTGCCAGCAGCTTCCGGGATTTTAAGCCCCAGCATTTT.

The chain carries TRBV6-5 and TRBJ2-1; maybe TRBD2 (6 bases). Trimming pared 2 bases from V and 9 bases from J, leaving 11 bases between. CDR3 length equals 13 residues. The V gene's germline CDR1 is MNHEY and CDR2 SVGAGI. CDR3 bases: TGTGCCAGCAGTTACGAGGCGGGATCTGAGCAGTTCTTC. Residues: CASSYEAGSEQFF.

This chain's CDR3 is CASSRQGLVTEAFF. For the CDR3, the DNA is TGTGCCAGCTCACGTCAGGGGCTGGTCACTGAAGCTTTCTTT. J is TRBJ1-1 and V is TRBV18; a possible D gene is TRBD1 (6 bases). Germline V gives CDR1 KGHSH, CDR2 LQKENI. The CDR3 loop spans 14 amino acids. The V end lost 4 bases, the J end lost 4 bases, and 13 bases lay between the germline ends.

This clone was recorded only once. V is TRBV28 and J is TRBJ2-4, with D maybe TRBD1 (5 bases). V shed 9 bases and J shed 3 bases, with 15 bases lying between them. Germline CDR1 reads MDHEN; CDR2 reads SYDVKM. This CDR3 spans 14 amino acids. The CDR3 spells CARPPAGIKNIQYF. Here the CDR3 DNA reads TGTGCCAGACCCCCTGCAGGGATCAAAAACATTCAGTACTTC.

This rearrangement joins TRBV5-6 to TRBJ2-2, with 7 nucleotides matching TRBD2. CDR3 length: 17 residues. The ends lost 0 bases at V and 1 base at J; junction bases unmatched: 6. Germline V gene sequence: CDR1 SGHDT, CDR2 YYEEEE. The CDR3, as DNA: TGTGCCAGCAGCTTGGATGACGGGAGGTTGAACACCGGGGAGCTGTTTTTT. It encodes CASSLDDGRLNTGELFF.

This clone was counted a few times. The rearrangement joins TRBV4-3 to TRBJ2-2, with D possibly matching TRBD2 (6 bases). Trimming stripped 4 bases from V and 1 base from J, with 16 bases between. Germline V CDR1 and CDR2: LGHNA, YSLEER. CDR3 size: 17 residues. The CDR3 is CASSPVAAGLNTGELFF. The CDR3 bases are TGCGCCAGCAGCCCCGTTGCCGCGGGGTTGAACACCGGGGAGCTGTTTTTT.

The genes are TRBV5-4 and TRBJ2-7; 13 nucleotides line up with TRBD2. V gave up 2 bases and J gave up 5 bases; unmatched junction bases: 7. CDR1 and CDR2 (germline): SGHNT, YYREEE (reference sequence). CDR3 length: 16 amino acids. The DNA for the CDR3 is TGTGCCAGCAGCTTAGCCGGGACTAGCGGGATTCACGAGCAGTACTTC. Its translation: CASSLAGTSGIHEQYF.

In its sample, this clone was seen once. J is TRBJ1-5 and V is TRBV6-5, with unresolved D. Germline loops: CDR1 MNHEY, CDR2 SVGAGI. Between the trimmed V and J ends, which lost 8 bases and 2 bases, there was a span of 10 bases. This CDR3 is built from 13 residues. The CDR3 DNA is TGTGCCAGCGTGATGGAGGGCAATCAGCCCCAGCATTTT. This codes for CASVMEGNQPQHF.